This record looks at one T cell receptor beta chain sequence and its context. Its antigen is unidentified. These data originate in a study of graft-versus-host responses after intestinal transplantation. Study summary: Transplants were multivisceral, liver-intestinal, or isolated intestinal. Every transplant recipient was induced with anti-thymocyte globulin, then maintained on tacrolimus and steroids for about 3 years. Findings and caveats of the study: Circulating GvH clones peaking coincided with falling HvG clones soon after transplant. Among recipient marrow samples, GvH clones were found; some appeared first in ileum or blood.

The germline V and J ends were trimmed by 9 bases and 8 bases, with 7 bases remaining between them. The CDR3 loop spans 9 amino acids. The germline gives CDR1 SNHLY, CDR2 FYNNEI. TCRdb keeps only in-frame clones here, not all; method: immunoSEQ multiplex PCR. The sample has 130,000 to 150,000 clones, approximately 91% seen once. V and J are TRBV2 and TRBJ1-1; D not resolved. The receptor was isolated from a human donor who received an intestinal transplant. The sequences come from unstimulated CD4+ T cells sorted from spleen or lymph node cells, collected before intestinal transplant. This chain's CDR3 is CASRTEAFF. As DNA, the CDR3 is TGTGCCAGTCGGACGGAAGCTTTCTTT.